The source of this TCR beta chain is a study of shared clonotypes between healthy human individuals. Germline-derived CDR1 and CDR2 are ENHRY and SYGVKD. The CDR3 loop spans 15 amino acids. Trimming removed 10 bases from V and 5 bases from J; junction bases left unmatched: 13. The authors divided CD4+ cells into CD45RA+ naive and CD45RA-negative memory subsets. As for this clone: Its antigen is as yet unknown.

Assay used: immunoSEQ multiplex PCR; TCRdb lists only in-frame clones, some missing. The sample carries some 2,500,000 clones, about nine tenths recorded once. Study-wide results and caveats: Rarefaction showed sorted-subset sequencing was incomplete despite large depth.

The J gene is TRBJ1-2, the V gene TRBV10-3; 10 bases align to TRBD1. The sequenced sample was naive CD4+ T cells from PBMCs. The subset: CD45RA+ positively selected. The receptor comes from a man aged 18 to 29 in good health. Some clones in this sample may be carry-over from other donors' samples. CDR3 in amino acids: CATNISPGQGYGYTF. In DNA form, the CDR3 reads TGTGCCACCAACATATCTCCGGGACAGGGGTATGGCTACACCTTC.